The clone carrying this T cell receptor (beta chain) was detected ten times or more. RNA transcripts yielded amplified TCR beta CDR3 regions. In the first-round RT-PCR of the TCR CDR3, the HTBI primer set was used. TCRdb ran MiXCR on the multiplex PCR reads and lists one entry per CDR3 protein. The sample carries roughly 400,000 distinct CDR3 sequences, about an eighth recorded once. The source of the sample is a study of T cells in Graves' hyperthyroidism and ophthalmopathy. From more than 9 ml of fresh peripheral blood, PBMCs were isolated. Germline V gene sequence: CDR1 DFQATT, CDR2 SNEGSKA (reference sequence). The CDR3 is 16 residues long. V lost 0 bases and J 0 bases, leaving 14 bases between the germline ends.

The rearrangement joins TRBV20-1 to TRBJ1-1; possibly TRBD1 for D (5 bases). This TCR was sampled from a man aged 50 to 59 with Graves' ophthalmopathy. The sample taken for sequencing was blood. As DNA, the CDR3 is TGCAGTGCTAGAGACGCGGGACGGACCGTGAACACTGAAGCTTTCTTT. Residues: CSARDAGRTVNTEAFF.